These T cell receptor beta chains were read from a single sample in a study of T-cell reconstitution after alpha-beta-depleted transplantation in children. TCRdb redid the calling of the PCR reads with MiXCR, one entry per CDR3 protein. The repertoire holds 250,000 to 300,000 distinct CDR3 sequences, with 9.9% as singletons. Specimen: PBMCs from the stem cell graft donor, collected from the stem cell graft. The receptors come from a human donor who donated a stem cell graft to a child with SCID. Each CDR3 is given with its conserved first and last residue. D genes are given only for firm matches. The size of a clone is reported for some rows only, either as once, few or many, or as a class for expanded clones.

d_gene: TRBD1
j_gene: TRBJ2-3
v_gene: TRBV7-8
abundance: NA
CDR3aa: CASSLAETGVDTQYF
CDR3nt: TGTGCCAGCAGCTTAGCGGAGACAGGGGTAGATACGCAGTATTTT

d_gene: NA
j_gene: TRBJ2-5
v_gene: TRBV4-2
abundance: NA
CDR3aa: CASSQEERGETQYF
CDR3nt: TGTGCCAGCAGCCAAGAGGAACGGGGGGAGACCCAGTACTTC

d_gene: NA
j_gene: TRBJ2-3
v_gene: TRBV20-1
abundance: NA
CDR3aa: CSANSERSDTQYF
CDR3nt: TGCAGTGCGAATTCGGAGCGGTCAGATACGCAGTATTTT

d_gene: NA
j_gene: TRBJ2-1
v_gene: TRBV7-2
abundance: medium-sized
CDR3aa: CASSSPRGNEQFF
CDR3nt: TGTGCCAGCAGCTCCCCACGGGGTAATGAGCAGTTCTTC

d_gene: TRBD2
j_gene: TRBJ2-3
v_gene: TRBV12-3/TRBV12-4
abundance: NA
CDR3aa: CASSSRLAGTFTDTQYF
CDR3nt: TGTGCCAGCAGTTCGCGACTAGCGGGGACGTTCACAGATACGCAGTATTTT

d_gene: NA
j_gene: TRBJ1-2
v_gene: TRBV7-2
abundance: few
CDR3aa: CASSPRTSGYTF
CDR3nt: TGTGCCAGCAGCCCCAGGACTAGCGGCTACACCTTC

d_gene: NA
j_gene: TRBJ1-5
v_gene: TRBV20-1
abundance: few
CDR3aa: CSARSPVGGQPQHF
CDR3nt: TGCAGTGCTAGAAGCCCCGTGGGGGGTCAGCCCCAGCATTTT

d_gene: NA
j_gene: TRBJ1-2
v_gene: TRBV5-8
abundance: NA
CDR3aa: CAMGPGLNYGYTF
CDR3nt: TGTGCCATGGGCCCGGGACTGAACTATGGCTACACCTTC

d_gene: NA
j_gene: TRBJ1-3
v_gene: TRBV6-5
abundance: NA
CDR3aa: CASSYSSPSGNTIYF
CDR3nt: TGTGCCAGCAGTTACTCGTCACCCTCTGGAAACACCATATATTTT

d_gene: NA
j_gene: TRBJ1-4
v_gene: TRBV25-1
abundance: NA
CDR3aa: CASSGGIFRLFF
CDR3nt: TGTGCCAGCAGCGGCGGGATTTTCCGACTGTTTTTT

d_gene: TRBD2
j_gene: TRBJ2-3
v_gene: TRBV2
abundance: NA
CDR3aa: CASSEPLMSGGADTQYF
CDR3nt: TGTGCCAGCAGTGAACCCCTAATGAGCGGGGGGGCAGATACGCAGTATTTT

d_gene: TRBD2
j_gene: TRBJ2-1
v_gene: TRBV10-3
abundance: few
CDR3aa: CAISHRDYGGEQFF
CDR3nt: TGTGCCATCAGTCACCGGGACTATGGTGGTGAGCAGTTCTTC

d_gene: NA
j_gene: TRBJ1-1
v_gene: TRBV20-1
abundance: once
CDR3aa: CSASSGLWNTEAFF
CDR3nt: TGCAGTGCTAGTTCGGGGTTGTGGAACACTGAAGCTTTCTTT

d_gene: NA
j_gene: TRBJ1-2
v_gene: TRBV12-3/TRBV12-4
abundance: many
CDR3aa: CASSPWDYGYTF
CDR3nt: TGTGCCAGCAGTCCTTGGGACTATGGCTACACCTTC

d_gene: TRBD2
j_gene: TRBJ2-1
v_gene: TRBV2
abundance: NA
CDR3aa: CASRASGVYNEQFF
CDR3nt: TGTGCCAGCAGGGCTAGCGGGGTTTACAATGAGCAGTTCTTC

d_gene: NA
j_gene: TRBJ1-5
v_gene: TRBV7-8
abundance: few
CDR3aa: CASSLNRLFWDQPQHF
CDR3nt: TGTGCCAGCAGCTTAAATAGGCTCTTTTGGGATCAGCCCCAGCATTTT

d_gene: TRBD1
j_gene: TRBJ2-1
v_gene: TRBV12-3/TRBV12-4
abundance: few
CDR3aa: CASSPPGQGIGYNEQFF
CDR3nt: TGTGCCAGCAGTCCACCGGGACAGGGGATTGGTTACAATGAGCAGTTCTTC

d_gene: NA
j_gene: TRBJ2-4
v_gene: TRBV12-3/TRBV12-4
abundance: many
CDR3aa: CASSLERYLQYF
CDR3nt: TGTGCCAGCAGTTTAGAACGATACCTTCAGTACTTC

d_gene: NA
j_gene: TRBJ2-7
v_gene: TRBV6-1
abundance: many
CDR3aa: CASTSVSSYEQYF
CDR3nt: TGTGCCAGCACCTCCGTTAGCTCCTACGAGCAGTACTTC

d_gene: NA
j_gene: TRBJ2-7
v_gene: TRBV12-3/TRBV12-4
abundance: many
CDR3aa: CASSLGRLGEQYF
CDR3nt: TGTGCCAGCAGTTTGGGGCGATTGGGCGAGCAGTACTTC

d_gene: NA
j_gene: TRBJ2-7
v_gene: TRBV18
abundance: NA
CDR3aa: CASSPGTRPYEQYF
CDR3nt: TGTGCCAGCTCACCCGGGACTCGCCCCTACGAGCAGTACTTC

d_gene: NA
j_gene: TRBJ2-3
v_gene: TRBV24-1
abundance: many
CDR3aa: CATSVGTGLAQYF
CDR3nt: TGTGCCACCAGTGTGGGGACGGGGCTTGCGCAGTATTTT

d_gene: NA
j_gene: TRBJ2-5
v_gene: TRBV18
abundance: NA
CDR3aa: CASSPPWLAADQYF
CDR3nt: TGTGCCAGCTCACCACCGTGGCTGGCCGCGGACCAGTACTTC

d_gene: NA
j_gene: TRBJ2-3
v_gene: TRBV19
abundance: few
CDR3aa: CASSTQVAGLPYF
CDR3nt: TGTGCCAGTAGTACCCAGGTGGCGGGACTGCCGTATTTT

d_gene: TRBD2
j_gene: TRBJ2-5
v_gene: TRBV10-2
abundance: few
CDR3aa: CASSESGLVQETQYF
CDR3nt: TGCGCCAGCAGTGAGTCCGGACTAGTACAAGAGACCCAGTACTTC

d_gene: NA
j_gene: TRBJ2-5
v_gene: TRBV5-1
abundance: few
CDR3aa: CASSLYQGLQETQYF
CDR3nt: TGCGCCAGCAGCTTGTATCAGGGACTTCAAGAGACCCAGTACTTC

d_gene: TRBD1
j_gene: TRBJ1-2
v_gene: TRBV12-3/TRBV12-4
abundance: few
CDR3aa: CASSLFDRAYGYTF
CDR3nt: TGTGCCAGCAGTTTGTTTGACAGGGCCTATGGCTACACCTTC

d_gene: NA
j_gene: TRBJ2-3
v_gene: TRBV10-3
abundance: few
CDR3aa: CAISPGGSIDTQYF
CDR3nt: TGTGCCATCAGTCCAGGCGGGTCCATAGATACGCAGTATTTT

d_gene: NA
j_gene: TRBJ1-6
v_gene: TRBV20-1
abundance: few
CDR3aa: CSARTGGNNSPLHF
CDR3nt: TGCAGTGCTAGGACGGGGGGTAATAATTCACCCCTCCACTTT

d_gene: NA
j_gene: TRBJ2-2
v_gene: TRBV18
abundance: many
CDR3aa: CASSPPAATGELFF
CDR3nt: TGTGCCAGCTCACCACCGGCAGCCACCGGGGAGCTGTTTTTT